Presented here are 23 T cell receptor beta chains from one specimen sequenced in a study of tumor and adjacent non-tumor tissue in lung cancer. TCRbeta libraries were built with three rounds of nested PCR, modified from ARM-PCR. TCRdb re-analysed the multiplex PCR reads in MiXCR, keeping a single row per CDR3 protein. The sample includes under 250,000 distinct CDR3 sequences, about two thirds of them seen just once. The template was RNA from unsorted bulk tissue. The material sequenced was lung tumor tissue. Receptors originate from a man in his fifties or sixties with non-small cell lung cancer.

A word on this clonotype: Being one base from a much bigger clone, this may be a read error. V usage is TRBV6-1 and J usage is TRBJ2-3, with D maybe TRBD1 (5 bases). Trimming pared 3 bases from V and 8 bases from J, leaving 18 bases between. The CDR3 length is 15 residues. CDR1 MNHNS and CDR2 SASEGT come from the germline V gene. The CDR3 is CASSDPALGAGTQYF. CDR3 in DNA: TGTGCCAGCAGTGATCCGGCTCTTGGGGCAGGTACGCAGTATTTT.

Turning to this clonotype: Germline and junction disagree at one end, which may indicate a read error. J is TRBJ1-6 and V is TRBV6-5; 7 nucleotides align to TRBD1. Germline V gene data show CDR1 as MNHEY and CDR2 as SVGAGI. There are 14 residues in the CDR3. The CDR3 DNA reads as TGTGCCAGCAGCGGGACAGCCTATAATTCAGCCCTCCACTTT. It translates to CASSGTAYNSALHF.

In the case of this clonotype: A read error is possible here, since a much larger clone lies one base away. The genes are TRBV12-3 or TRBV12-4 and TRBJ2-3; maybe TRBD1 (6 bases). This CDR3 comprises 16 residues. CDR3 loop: CASSPPDRIGTNTQYF. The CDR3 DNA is TGTGCCAGCAGTCCACCTGACAGGATTGGCACAAATACGCAGTATTTT.

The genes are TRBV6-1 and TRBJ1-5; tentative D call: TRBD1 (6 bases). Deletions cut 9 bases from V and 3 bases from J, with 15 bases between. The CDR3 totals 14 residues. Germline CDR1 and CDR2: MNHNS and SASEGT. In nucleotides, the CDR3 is TGTGCCAGGAATCCGGACAGACTCAATCAGCCCCAGCATTTT. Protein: CARNPDRLNQPQHF.

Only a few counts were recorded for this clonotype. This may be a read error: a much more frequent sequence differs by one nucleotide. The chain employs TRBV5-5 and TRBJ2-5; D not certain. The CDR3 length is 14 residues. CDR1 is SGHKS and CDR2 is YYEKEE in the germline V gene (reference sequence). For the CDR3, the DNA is TGTGCCAACAGCTTGGCAGGCCTCCAAGAGACCCAGTACTTC. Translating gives CANSLAGLQETQYF.

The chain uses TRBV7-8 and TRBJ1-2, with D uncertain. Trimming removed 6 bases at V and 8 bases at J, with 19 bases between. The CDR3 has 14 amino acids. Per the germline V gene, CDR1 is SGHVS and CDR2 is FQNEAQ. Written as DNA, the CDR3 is TGTGCCAGCAGTTCACCATATAGGCAACGGGGCTACACCTTC. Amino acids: CASSSPYRQRGYTF.

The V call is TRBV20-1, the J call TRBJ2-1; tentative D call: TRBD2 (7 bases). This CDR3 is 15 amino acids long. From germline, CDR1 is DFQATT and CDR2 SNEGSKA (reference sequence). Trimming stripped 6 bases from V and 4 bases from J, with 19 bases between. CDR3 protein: CSARTRWGQYNEQFF. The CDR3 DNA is TGCAGTGCGCGGACTAGATGGGGGCAATACAATGAGCAGTTCTTC.

The CDR3 spells CDGNSGKQFF. The CDR3 nucleotides read TGTGACGGCAACAGCGGTAAGCAGTTCTTC. This chain uses TRBV6-1 with TRBJ2-1, with D possibly being TRBD2 (5 bases). The CDR3 spans 10 residues. CDR1 and CDR2 from the germline V gene are MNHNS and SASEGT.

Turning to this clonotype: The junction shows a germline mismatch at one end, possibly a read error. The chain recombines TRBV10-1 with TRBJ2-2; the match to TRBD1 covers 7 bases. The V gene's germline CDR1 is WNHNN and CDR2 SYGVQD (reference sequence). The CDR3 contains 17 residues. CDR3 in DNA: TGCGCCAGCAGTCGGATGAGACAGGGTATAGGGACCGGGGAGTTGTTTTTT. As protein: CASSRMRQGIGTGELFF.

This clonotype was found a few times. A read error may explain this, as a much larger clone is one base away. CDR3 loop: CVSSFSGQGLLNTEAFF. Here the CDR3 DNA reads TGTGTCAGCAGCTTTTCGGGACAGGGGCTCTTGAACACTGAAGCTTTCTTT. The genes are TRBV11-3 and TRBJ1-1; 10 bases map to TRBD1. There are 17 residues in the CDR3. Germline V lookup: CDR1 SGHNT, CDR2 YENEEA.

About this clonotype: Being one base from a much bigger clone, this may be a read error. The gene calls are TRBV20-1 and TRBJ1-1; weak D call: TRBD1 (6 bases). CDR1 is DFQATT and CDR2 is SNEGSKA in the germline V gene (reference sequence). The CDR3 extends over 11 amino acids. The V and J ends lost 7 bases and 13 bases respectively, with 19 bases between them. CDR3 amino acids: CSVARGRGDFF. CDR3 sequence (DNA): TGCAGTGTCGCGCGGGGGCGGGGAGATTTCTTT.

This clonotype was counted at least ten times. The chain's CDR3 is CSARVSLESNQPQHF. The CDR3 DNA reads as TGCAGTGCTAGAGTCTCTTTGGAGAGCAATCAGCCCCAGCATTTT. The rearrangement uses TRBV20-1 and TRBJ1-5; no firm D call. Trimming cost V 1 base and J 1 base, with 11 bases left between them. CDR1 is DFQATT and CDR2 is SNEGSKA in the germline V gene (reference sequence). The CDR3 contains 15 residues.

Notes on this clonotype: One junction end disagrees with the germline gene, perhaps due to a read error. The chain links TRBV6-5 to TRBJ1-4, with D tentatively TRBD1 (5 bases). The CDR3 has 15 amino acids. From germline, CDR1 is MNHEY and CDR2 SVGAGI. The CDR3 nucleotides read TGTCCCAGCAGTTACTCGACAGTGATTAATGAAAAACTGTTTTTT. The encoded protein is CPSSYSTVINEKLFF.

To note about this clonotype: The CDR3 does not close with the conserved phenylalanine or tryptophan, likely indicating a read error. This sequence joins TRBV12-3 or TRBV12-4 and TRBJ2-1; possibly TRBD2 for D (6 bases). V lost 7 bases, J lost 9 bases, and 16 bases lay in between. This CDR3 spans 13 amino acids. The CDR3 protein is CASTISGSGEQFL. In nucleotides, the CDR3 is TGTGCCAGCACCATCTCCGGGAGCGGTGAGCAGTTCCTC.

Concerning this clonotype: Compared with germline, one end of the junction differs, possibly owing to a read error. CDR3 in DNA: TGCGCCAGCAGTGAGGAGGCCGGGACCCACATCACAGATACGCATTATTTT. It codes for CASSEEAGTHITDTHYF. This chain joins TRBV10-1 and TRBJ2-3; either TRBD1 or TRBD2 may fit D (5 bases each). Germline V CDR1 and CDR2: WNHNN, SYGVQD (reference sequence). The CDR3 has 17 amino acids.

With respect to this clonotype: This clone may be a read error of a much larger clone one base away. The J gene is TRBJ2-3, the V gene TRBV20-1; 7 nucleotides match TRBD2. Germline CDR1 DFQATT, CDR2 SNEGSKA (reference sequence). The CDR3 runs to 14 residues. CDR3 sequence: CGATGTSVSDTQYF. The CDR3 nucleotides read TGCGGTGCTACCGGTACTAGCGTCTCCGATACGCAGTATTTT.

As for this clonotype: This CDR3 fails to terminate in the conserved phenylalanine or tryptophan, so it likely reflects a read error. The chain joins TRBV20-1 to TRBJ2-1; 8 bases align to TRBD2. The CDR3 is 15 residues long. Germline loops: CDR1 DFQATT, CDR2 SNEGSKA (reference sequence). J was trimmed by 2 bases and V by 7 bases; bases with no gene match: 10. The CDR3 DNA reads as TGCAGTGTTAACACGGGGGGGAGGCCCTACAATGAGCAGTTCTTA. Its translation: CSVNTGGRPYNEQFL.

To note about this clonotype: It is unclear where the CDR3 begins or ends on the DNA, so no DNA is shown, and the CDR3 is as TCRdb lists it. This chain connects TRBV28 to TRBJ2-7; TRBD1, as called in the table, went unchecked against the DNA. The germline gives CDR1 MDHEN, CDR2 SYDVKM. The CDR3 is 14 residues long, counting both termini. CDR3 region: CASSFGQGANEQDF.

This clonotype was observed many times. The CDR3 is CASRLRGPHTEAFF. The CDR3 nucleotides read TGTGCCAGCAGGCTGAGGGGGCCTCACACTGAAGCTTTCTTT. J is TRBJ1-1 and V is TRBV11-1; 7 nucleotides agree with TRBD1. The germline gives CDR1 SGHAT, CDR2 FQDESV (reference sequence). V dropped 6 bases and J dropped 3; count of bases not matched to a gene: 7. This CDR3 contains 14 residues.

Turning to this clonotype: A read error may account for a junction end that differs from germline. CDR3 nucleotide sequence: TGTGCCAGCAGCTTATGGGGGGCGGCTTACAATGAGCAATTCTTC. Residues: CASSLWGAAYNEQFF. The rearrangement links TRBV11-1 to TRBJ2-1, with D tentatively TRBD1 or TRBD2 (6 bases each). CDR1 and CDR2 (germline): SGHAT, FQDESV (reference sequence). The CDR3 runs 15 residues.

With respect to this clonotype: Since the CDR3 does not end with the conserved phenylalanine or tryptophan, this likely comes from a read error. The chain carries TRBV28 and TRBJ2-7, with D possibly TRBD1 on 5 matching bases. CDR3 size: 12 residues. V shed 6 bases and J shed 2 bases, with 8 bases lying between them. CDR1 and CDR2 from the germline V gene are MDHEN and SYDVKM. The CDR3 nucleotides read TGTGCCAGCAGCCAGGGCCCCTACGAGCAGTACCTC. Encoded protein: CASSQGPYEQYL.

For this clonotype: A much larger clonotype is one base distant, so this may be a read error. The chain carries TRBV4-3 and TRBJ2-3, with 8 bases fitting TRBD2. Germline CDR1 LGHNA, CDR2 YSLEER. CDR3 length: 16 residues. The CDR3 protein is CTSSQTSGSGTDTQYF. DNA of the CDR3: TGCACCAGCAGCCAGACGAGCGGGAGCGGCACAGATACGCAGTATTTT.

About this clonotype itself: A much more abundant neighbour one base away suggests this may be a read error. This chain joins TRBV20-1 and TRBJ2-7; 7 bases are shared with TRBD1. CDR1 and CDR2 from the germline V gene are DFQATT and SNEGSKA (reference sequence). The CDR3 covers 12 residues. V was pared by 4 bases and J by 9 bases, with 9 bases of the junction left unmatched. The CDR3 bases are TGCAGTGCTAACCGGGACAGAGGTTGGCAGTACTTC. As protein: CSANRDRGWQYF.